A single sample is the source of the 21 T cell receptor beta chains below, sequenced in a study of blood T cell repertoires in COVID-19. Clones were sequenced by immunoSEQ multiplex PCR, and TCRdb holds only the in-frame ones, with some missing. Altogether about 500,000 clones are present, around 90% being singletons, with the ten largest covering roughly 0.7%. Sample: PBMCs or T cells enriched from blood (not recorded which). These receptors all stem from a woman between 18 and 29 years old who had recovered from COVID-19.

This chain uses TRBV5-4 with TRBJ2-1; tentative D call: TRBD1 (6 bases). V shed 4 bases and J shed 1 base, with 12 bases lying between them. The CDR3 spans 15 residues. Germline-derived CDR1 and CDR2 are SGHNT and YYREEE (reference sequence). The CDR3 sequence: CASSRRGGSYNEQFF. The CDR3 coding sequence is TGTGCCAGCAGCCGCAGGGGCGGGTCCTACAATGAGCAGTTCTTC.

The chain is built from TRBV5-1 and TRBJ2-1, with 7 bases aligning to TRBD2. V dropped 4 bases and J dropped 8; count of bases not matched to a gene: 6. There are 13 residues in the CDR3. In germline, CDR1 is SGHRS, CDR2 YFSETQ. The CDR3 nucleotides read TGCGCCAGCAGCCCCGGGGCGGGAGATGAGCAGTTCTTC. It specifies CASSPGAGDEQFF. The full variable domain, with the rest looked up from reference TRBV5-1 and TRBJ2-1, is KAGVTQTPRYLIKTRGQQVTLSCSPISGHRSVSWYQQTPGQGLQFLFEYFSETQRNKGNFPGRFSGRQFSNSRSEMNVSTLELGDSALYLCASSPGAGDEQFFGPGTRLTVL.

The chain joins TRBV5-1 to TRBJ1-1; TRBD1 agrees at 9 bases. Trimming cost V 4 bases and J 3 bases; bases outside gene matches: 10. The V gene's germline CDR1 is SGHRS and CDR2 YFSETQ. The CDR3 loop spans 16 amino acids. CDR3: CASSLRTGDRDTEAFF. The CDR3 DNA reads TGCGCCAGCAGCCTGCGGACAGGGGACAGGGACACTGAAGCTTTCTTT. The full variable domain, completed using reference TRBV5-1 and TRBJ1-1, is KAGVTQTPRYLIKTRGQQVTLSCSPISGHRSVSWYQQTPGQGLQFLFEYFSETQRNKGNFPGRFSGRQFSNSRSEMNVSTLELGDSALYLCASSLRTGDRDTEAFFGQGTRLTVV.

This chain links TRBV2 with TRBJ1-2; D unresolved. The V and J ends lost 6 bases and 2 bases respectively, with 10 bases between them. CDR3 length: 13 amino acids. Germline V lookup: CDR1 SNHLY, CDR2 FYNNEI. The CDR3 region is CASSGVENYGYTF. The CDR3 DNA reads TGTGCCAGCAGCGGGGTCGAGAACTATGGCTACACCTTC.

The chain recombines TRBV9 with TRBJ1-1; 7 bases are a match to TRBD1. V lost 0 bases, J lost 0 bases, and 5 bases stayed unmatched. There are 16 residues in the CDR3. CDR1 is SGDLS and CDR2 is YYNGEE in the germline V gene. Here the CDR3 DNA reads TGTGCCAGCAGCGTAGAAGGGGGCCGGGTGAACACTGAAGCTTTCTTT. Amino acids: CASSVEGGRVNTEAFF.

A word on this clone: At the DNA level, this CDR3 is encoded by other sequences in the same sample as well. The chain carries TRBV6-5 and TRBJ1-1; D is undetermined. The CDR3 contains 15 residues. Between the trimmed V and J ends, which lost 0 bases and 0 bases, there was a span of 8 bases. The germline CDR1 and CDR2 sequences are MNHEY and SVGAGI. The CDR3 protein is CASSYSRGLNTEAFF. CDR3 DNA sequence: TGTGCCAGCAGTTACTCGCGAGGCCTGAACACTGAAGCTTTCTTT.

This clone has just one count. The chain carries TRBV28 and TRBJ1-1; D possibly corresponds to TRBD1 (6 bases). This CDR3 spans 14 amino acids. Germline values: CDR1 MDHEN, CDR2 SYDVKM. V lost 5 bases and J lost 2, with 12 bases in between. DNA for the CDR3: TGTGCCAGCAGTCTGGACAGACCTAACACTGAAGCTTTCTTT. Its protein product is CASSLDRPNTEAFF.

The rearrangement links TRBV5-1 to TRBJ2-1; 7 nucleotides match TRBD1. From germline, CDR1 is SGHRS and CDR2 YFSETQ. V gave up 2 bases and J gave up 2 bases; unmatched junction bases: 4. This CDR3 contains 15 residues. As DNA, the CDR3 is TGCGCCAGCAGCTTCAGACAGGGTCCCTACAATGAGCAGTTCTTC. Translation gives CASSFRQGPYNEQFF.

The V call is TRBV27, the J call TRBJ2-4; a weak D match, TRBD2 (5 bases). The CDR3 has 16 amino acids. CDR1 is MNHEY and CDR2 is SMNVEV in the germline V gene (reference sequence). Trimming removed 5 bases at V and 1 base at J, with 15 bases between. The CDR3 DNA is TGTGCCAGCAGTCCGGACTCTGACAAGGCCAAAAACATTCAGTACTTC. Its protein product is CASSPDSDKAKNIQYF.

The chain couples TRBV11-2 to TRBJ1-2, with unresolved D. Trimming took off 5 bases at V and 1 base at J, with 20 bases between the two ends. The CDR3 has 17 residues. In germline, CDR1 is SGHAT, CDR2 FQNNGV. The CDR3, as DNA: TGTGCCAGCAGCGAAACCCTTAGGACGGGGAATAACTATGGCTACACCTTC. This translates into CASSETLRTGNNYGYTF. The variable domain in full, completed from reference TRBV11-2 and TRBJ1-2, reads EAGVAQSPRYKIIEKRQSVAFWCNPISGHATLYWYQQILGQGPKLLIQFQNNGVVDDSQLPKDRFSAERLKGVDSTLKIQPAKLEDSAVYLCASSETLRTGNNYGYTFGSGTRLTVV.

The CDR3 region has the DNA TGTGCCAGCAGCTTGGTTGTTACCAACGTGGGGGGTGGGAAGGCTTTCTTT. Translating it yields CASSLVVTNVGGGKAFF. The chain carries TRBV5-6 and TRBJ1-1; a possible D gene is TRBD1 (5 bases). Trimming shortened V by 0 bases and J by 11 bases, and 26 bases separated the two germline ends. CDR1 is SGHDT and CDR2 is YYEEEE in the germline V gene. This CDR3 is built from 17 residues.

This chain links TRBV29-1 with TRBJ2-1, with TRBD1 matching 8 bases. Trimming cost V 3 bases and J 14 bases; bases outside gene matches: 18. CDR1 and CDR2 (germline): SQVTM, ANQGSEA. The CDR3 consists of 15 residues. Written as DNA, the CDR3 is TGCAGCGTTGAGACCGAGAAGGCGATGGACAGGGAGGAGTTCTTC. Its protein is CSVETEKAMDREEFF.

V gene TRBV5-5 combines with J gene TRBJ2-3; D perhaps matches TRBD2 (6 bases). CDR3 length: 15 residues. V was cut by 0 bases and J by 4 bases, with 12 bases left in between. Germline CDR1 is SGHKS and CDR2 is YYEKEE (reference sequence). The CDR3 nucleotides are TGTGCCAGCAGCTTGGATCTGGAGGGAGCAGATACGCAGTATTTT. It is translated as CASSLDLEGADTQYF.

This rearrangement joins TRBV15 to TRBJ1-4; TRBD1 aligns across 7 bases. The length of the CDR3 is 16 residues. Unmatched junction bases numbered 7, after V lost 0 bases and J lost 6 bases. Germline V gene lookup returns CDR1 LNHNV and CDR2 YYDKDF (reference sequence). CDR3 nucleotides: TGTGCCACCAGCAGAGATTGGGGCAGGGGGGATGAAAAACTGTTTTTT. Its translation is CATSRDWGRGDEKLFF.

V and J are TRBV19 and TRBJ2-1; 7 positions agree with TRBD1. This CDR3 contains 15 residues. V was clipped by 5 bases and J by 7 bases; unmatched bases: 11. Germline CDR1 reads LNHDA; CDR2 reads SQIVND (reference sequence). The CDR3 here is CASSSIRDSVNEQFF. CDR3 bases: TGTGCCAGTAGTTCCATCCGGGACAGTGTGAATGAGCAGTTCTTC. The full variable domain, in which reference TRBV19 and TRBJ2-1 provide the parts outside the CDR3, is DGGITQSPKYLFRKEGQNVTLSCEQNLNHDAMYWYRQDPGQGLRLIYYSQIVNDFQKGDIAEGYSVSREKKESFPLTVTSAQKNPTAFYLCASSSIRDSVNEQFFGPGTRLTVL.

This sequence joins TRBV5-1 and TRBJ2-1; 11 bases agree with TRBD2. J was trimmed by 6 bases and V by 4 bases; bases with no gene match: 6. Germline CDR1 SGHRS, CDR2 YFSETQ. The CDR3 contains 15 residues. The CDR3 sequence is CASSQTSGVSNEQFF. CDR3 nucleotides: TGCGCCAGCAGCCAGACTAGCGGGGTCTCCAATGAGCAGTTCTTC.

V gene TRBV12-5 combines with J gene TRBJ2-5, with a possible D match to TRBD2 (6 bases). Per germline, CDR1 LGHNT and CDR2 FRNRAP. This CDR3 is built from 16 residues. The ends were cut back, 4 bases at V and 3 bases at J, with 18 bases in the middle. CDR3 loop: CASGSQTRRDEETQYF. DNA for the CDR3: TGTGCTAGTGGTTCCCAGACACGGAGGGACGAAGAGACCCAGTACTTC.

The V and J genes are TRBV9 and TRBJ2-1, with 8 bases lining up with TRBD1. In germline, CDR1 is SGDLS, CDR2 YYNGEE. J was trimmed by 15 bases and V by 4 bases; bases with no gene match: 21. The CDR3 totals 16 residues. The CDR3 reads CASSPLMGQENTGAFF. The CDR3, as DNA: TGTGCCAGCAGCCCTCTTATGGGACAGGAGAATACGGGTGCGTTCTTC.

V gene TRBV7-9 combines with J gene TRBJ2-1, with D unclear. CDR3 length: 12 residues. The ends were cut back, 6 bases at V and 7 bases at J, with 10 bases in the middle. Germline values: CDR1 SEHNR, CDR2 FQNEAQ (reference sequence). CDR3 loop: CASSSDINEQFF. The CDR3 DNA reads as TGTGCCAGCAGTTCTGACATTAATGAGCAGTTCTTC.

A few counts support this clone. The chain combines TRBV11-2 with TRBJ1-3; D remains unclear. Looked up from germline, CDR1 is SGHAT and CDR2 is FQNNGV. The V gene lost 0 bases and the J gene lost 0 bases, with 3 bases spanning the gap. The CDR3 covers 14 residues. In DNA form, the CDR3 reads TGTGCCAGCAGCTTAGACATCTCTGGAAACACCATATATTTT. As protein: CASSLDISGNTIYF.

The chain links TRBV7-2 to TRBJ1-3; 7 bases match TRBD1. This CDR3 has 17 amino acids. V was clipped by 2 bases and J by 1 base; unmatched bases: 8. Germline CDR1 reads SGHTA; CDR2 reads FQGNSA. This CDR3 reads CASSLRGTQGSGNTIYF. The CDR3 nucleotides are TGTGCCAGCAGCTTAAGGGGGACACAGGGGTCTGGAAACACCATATATTTT.